Given below is one TCR beta chain in context. The assay was immunoSEQ multiplex PCR, and TCRdb's table has in-frame clones only and misses some. The data hold about 80,000 clones, with around nine tenths observed a single time. The data were taken from a study of control samples from healthy donors and cancer patients. The germline gives CDR1 MNHEY, CDR2 SVGAGI. CDR3 length equals 15 residues. Trimming shortened V by 0 bases and J by 5 bases, and 12 bases separated the two germline ends. The clonotype comes from a woman aged 55-69 years in good health. The specimen sequenced was blood. V gene TRBV6-5 combines with J gene TRBJ2-3, with D unclear. CDR3 protein: CASSYSRRNLDTQYF. The CDR3 bases are TGTGCCAGCAGTTACTCGCGTAGAAATCTAGATACGCAGTATTTT.